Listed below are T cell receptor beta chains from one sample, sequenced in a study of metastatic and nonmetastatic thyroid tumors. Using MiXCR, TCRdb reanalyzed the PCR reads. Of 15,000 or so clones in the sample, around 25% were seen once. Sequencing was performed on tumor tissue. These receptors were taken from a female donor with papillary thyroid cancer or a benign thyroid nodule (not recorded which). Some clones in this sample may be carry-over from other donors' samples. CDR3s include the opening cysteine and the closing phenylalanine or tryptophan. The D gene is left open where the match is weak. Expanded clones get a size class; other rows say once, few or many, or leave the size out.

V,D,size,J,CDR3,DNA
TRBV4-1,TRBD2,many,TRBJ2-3,CASSWAEAGTDTQYF,TGCGCCAGCAGCTGGGCTGAAGCGGGGACAGATACGCAGTATTTT
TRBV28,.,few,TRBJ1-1,CASSLVGGGTEAFF,TGTGCCAGCAGTTTAGTCGGAGGGGGGACTGAAGCTTTCTTT
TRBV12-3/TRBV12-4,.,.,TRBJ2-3,CASSLGGPRGDTQYF,TGTGCCAGCAGCCTAGGGGGTCCCCGGGGGGATACGCAGTATTTT
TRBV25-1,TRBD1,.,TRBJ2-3,CAISAELGQGGTDTQYF,TGTGCCATCAGTGCTGAACTCGGACAGGGCGGCACAGACACGCAGTATTTT
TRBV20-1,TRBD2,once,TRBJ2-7,CSAKPGTSGVYEQYF,TGCAGTGCCAAACCCGGGACTAGCGGAGTCTACGAGCAGTACTTC
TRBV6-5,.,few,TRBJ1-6,CASSYRRTSHSPLHF,TGTGCCAGCAGCTATCGGCGGACATCCCATTCACCCCTCCACTTT
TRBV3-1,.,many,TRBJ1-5,CASSPVGFQPQHF,TGTGCCAGCAGCCCAGTCGGGTTCCAGCCCCAGCATTTT
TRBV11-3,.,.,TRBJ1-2,CASSSRDRKSGYTF,TGTGCCAGCAGCTCCCGGGACCGAAAATCTGGCTACACCTTC
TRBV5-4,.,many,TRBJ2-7,CASSLADEQYF,TGTGCCAGCAGCTTGGCTGACGAGCAGTACTTC
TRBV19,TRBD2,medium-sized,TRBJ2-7,CASSRRTSHAEQYF,TGTGCCAGTAGTAGACGGACTAGCCATGCAGAGCAGTACTTC
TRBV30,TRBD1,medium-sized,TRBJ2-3,CAWTSTGSRTDTQYF,TGTGCCTGGACCTCGACAGGGTCCCGCACAGATACGCAGTATTTT
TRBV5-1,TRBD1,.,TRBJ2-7,CASSLAVGTDYEQYF,TGCGCCAGCAGCTTGGCGGTGGGGACAGACTACGAGCAGTACTTC
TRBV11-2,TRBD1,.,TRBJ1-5,CASSLDRTGIQPQHF,TGTGCCAGCAGCTTAGATCGGACAGGGATTCAGCCCCAGCATTTT
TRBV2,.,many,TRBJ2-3,CASSSQGLNTDTQYF,TGTGCCAGCAGTTCTCAGGGGCTAAACACAGATACGCAGTATTTT
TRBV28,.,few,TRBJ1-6,CASSRNSPLHF,TGTGCCAGCAGCAGGAATTCACCCCTCCACTTT
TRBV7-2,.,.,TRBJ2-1,CASSLTPNGQFF,TGTGCCAGCAGCTTAACACCTAACGGGCAGTTCTTC
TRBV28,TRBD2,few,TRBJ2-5,CVSSPSGSMVKTQYF,TGTGTCAGCAGTCCTAGCGGTAGTATGGTAAAGACCCAGTACTTC
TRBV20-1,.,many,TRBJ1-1,CSATYGDAEAFF,TGCAGTGCTACTTATGGGGATGCTGAAGCTTTCTTT
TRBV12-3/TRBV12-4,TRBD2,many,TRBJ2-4,CASSFRGLAGGPRGAKNIQYF,TGTGCCAGCAGTTTCCGGGGACTAGCGGGAGGGCCGAGGGGAGCCAAAAACATTCAGTACTTC
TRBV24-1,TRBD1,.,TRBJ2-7,CATSDPGQGSYEQYF,TGTGCCACCAGTGACCCCGGACAGGGCTCCTACGAGCAGTACTTC
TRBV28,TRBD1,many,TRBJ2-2,CASSSHRQGARTGELFF,TGTGCCAGCAGTTCGCACCGACAGGGGGCGCGGACCGGGGAGCTGTTTTTT
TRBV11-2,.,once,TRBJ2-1,CASSLDSRGAIRNEQFF,TGTGCCAGCAGCTTAGATTCAAGGGGCGCGATTAGGAATGAGCAGTTCTTC
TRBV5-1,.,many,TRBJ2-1,CASSLGSGTYNEQFF,TGCGCCAGCAGCTTGGGGTCTGGTACCTACAATGAGCAGTTCTTC
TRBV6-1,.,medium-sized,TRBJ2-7,CASSESRVRLQEQYF,TGTGCCAGCAGTGAATCTCGAGTCCGACTGCAGGAGCAGTACTTC
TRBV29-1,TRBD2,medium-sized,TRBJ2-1,CSVTGTSPYGEQFF,TGCAGCGTCACCGGGACTAGTCCTTATGGTGAGCAGTTCTTC
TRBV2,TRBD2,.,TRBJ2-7,CASSEGDYYYEQYF,TGTGCCAGCAGTGAAGGGGACTACTACTACGAGCAGTACTTC
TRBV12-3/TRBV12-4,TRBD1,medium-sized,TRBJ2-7,CASRGTGFGQYF,TGTGCCAGCAGGGGGACAGGGTTCGGGCAGTACTTC
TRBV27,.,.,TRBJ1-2,CSSSSAVMNYGYTF,TGTTCCAGCAGTTCCGCAGTGATGAACTATGGCTACACCTTC
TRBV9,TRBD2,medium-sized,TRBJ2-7,CASSVGLGLGEQYF,TGTGCCAGCAGCGTGGGACTAGGGTTGGGGGAGCAGTACTTC
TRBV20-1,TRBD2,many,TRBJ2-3,CSASRASGFTDTQYF,TGCAGTGCTAGCCGGGCTAGCGGGTTCACAGATACGCAGTATTTT
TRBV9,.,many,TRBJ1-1,CASSRGLGTEAFF,TGTGCCAGCAGCCGAGGGTTGGGCACTGAAGCTTTCTTT
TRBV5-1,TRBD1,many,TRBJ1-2,CASSMGGTGLFGYTF,TGCGCCAGCAGCATGGGGGGGACAGGGCTGTTTGGCTACACCTTC
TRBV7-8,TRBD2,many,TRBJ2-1,CASSSGISGTEQFF,TGTGCCAGCAGCTCCGGCATTAGCGGGACTGAGCAGTTCTTC
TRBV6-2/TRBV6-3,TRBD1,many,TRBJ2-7,CASSFGTGSEQYF,TGTGCCAGCAGTTTTGGGACAGGGTCCGAGCAGTACTTC
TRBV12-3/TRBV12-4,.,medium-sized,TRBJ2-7,CASTHRAGTYEQYF,TGTGCCAGCACCCACCGGGCAGGGACCTACGAGCAGTACTTC
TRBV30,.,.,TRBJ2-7,CARNAPGSYYQYF,TGTGCCCGCAATGCCCCCGGCTCCTACTATCAGTACTTC
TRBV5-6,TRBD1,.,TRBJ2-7,CASSLVPTGGNHEQYF,TGTGCCAGCAGCTTGGTACCGACAGGGGGAAATCACGAGCAGTACTTC
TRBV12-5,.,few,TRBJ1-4,CASGLGDATNEKLFF,TGTGCTAGTGGTTTGGGGGACGCAACTAATGAAAAACTGTTTTTT
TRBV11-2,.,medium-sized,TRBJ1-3,CASSLGGISSGNTIYF,TGTGCCAGCAGCTTAGGAGGGATCAGCTCTGGAAACACCATATATTTT
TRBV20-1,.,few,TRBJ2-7,CSAKGGGTTSYEQYF,TGCAGTGCTAAGGGAGGGGGCACCACCTCCTACGAGCAGTACTTC
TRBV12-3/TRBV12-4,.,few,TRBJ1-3,CSSGRCDGNTIYF,TGTTCCAGCGGGAGGTGTGACGGAAACACCATATATTTT
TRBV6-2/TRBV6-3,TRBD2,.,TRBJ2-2,CASSPTGGYSGSATGELFF,TGTGCCAGCAGTCCTACGGGGGGGTATAGCGGGTCGGCCACCGGGGAGCTGTTTTTT
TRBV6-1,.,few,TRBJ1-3,CASSQQASGNTIYF,TGTGCCAGCAGCCAGCAGGCTTCTGGAAACACCATATATTTT
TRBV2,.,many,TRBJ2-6,CASSERASGANVLTF,TGTGCCAGCAGTGAAAGGGCGTCAGGGGCCAACGTCCTGACTTTC
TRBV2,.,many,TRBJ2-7,CASRDYSYEQYF,TGTGCCAGCAGGGACTATTCCTACGAGCAGTACTTC
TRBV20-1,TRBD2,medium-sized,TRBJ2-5,CSARVGTSGRERKTQYF,TGCAGTGCTAGAGTGGGGACTAGCGGGAGGGAGAGGAAGACCCAGTACTTC
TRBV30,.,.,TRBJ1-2,CAWRPSLRDYGYTF,TGTGCCTGGAGGCCGAGTCTGAGGGACTATGGCTACACCTTC
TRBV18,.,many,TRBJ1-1,CASPSQGNTEAFF,TGTGCCAGCCCCTCCCAGGGAAACACTGAAGCTTTCTTT
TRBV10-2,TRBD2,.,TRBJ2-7,CASSGGLAAYKQYF,TGCGCCAGCAGTGGGGGACTAGCGGCCTACAAGCAGTACTTC
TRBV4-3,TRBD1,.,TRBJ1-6,CASSQETGESSPLHF,TGCGCCAGCAGCCAGGAAACAGGGGAGAGTTCACCCCTCCACTTT
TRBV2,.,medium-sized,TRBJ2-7,CASSDRGKGPSQQYF,TGTGCCAGCAGTGACCGGGGGAAGGGGCCTTCCCAGCAGTACTTC
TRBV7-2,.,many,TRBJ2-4,CASREPGVNIQYF,TGTGCCAGCAGGGAACCGGGAGTAAACATTCAGTACTTC
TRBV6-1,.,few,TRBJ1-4,CASSEGTPPGELFF,TGTGCCAGCAGTGAAGGAACCCCTCCGGGGGAACTGTTTTTT
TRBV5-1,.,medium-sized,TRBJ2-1,CASSWTPYNEQFF,TGCGCCAGCAGCTGGACACCTTACAATGAGCAGTTCTTC
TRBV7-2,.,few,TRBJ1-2,CASSFSPSYPF,TGTGCCAGCAGCTTCAGTCCCAGCTACCCCTTC
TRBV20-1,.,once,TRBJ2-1,CSAITTRYYREQFF,TGCAGTGCTATAACCACCCGGTACTACAGAGAGCAGTTCTTC
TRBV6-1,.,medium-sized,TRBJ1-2,CASSEMGRLNGYTF,TGTGCCAGCAGTGAAATGGGCAGGCTGAATGGCTACACCTTC